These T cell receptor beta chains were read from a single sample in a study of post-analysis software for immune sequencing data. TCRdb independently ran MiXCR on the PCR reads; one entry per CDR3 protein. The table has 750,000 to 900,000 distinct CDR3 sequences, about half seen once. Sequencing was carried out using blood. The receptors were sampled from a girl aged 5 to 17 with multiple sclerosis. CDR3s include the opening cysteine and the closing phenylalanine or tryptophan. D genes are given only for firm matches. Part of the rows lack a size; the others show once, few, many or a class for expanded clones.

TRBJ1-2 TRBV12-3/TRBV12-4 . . TGTGCCAGCCGGCAGGGGCATACAAACTATGGCTACACCTTC CASRQGHTNYGYTF
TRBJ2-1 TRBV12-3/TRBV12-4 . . TGTGCCAGCAGTTTGCGGCAGGGAGTCAGTGAGCAGTTCTTC CASSLRQGVSEQFF
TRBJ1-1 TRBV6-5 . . TGTGCCAGCAGTTACTCCCCGACATACGAAGCTTTCTTT CASSYSPTYEAFF
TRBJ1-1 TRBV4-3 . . TGCGCCAGCAGCCAAGGAGGCGGAGACACTGAAGCTTTCTTT CASSQGGGDTEAFF
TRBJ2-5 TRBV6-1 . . TGCGCCATCAAGGGGTCCCAAGAGACCCAGTACTTC CAIKGSQETQYF
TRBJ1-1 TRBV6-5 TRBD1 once TGTGCCAGCAGAGAGGACAGGGGAAGTGGCACTGAAGCTTTCTTT CASREDRGSGTEAFF
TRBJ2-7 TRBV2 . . TGTGCCAGCAGTGAAGAACCAGCGAGTCCCTACGAGCAGTACTTC CASSEEPASPYEQYF
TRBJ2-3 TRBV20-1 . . TGCAGTGCTAAGGCCCATCTGGGAGATACGCAGTATTTT CSAKAHLGDTQYF
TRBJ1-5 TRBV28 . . TGTGCCAGCATCCCGGGGGGGGGAAATCAGCCCCAGCATTTT CASIPGGGNQPQHF
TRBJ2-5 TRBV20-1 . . TGCAGTGCCACCCGTGGTAGGGTGGAGGGGACCCAGTACTTC CSATRGRVEGTQYF
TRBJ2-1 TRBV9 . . TGTGCCAGCAGTTCCACCACTTACTTCAATGAGCAGTTCTTC CASSSTTYFNEQFF
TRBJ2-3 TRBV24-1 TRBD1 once TGTGCCACCAGTGAGCGGACAGGGGCGAGCACAGATACGCAGTATTTT CATSERTGASTDTQYF
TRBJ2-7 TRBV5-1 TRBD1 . TGCGCCAGCAGCCGGCCGGGACAGGGGATCGGCGAGCAGTACTTC CASSRPGQGIGEQYF
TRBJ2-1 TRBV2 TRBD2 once TGTGCCAGCAGTGAACTAGCGGGAAGCTCCTACAATGAGCAGTTCTTC CASSELAGSSYNEQFF
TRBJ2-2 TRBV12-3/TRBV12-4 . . TGTGCCAGCAGTCGACAGGGACTAGGCGGGGAGCTGTTTTTT CASSRQGLGGELFF
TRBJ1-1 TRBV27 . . TGTGCCAGCAGCCAACCAGGGAGTTCTGAAGCTTTCTTT CASSQPGSSEAFF
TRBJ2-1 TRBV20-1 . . TGCAGTGCCCCGACCTGGGACGTTTACAATGAGCAGTTCTTC CSAPTWDVYNEQFF
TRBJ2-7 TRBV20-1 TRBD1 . TGCAGTGCTAGGGCCCCAGGGGGCCACGAGCAGTACTTC CSARAPGGHEQYF
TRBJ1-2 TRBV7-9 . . TGTGCCAGCACCATGGACTATGGCTACACCTTC CASTMDYGYTF
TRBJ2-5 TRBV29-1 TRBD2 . TGCAGTATATCGGGCGGGAGGGCTTCAGAGACCCAGTACTTC CSISGGRASETQYF
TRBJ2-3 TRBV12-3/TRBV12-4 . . TGTGCCAGCAGTTTTTACGCAGATACGGAGTATTTT CASSFYADTEYF
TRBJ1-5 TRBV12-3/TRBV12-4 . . TGTGCCAGCAGTTTCCAGGGTTGGAATCAGCCCCAGCATTTT CASSFQGWNQPQHF
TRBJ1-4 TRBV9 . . TGCGCCAGCAGCGCCAGGGGTGCAACTAATGAAAAACTGTTTTTT CASSARGATNEKLFF
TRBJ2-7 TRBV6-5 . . TGTGCCAGCAGTTACTCGATATCTGGGGTTTTTGGCGAGCAGTACTTC CASSYSISGVFGEQYF
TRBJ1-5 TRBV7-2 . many TGTGCCAGCAGCTTTCCCGGGATTGGGCAGCCCCAGCATTTT CASSFPGIGQPQHF
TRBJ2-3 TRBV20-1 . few TGCAGTGCTAGCGGGTTCAGCACAGATACGCAGTATTTT CSASGFSTDTQYF
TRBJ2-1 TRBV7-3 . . TGTGCCAGCAGCTCTAAGGAGGGGGTGGATGAGCAGTTCTTC CASSSKEGVDEQFF
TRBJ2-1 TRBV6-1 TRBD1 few TGTGCCAGCGGACAGGGTACCAGCCTGCAGTTCTTC CASGQGTSLQFF
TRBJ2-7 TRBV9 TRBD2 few TGTGCCAGCAGCGTAGAAATAGCGGGAGTAGACGAGCAGTACTTC CASSVEIAGVDEQYF
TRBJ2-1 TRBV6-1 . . TGTGCCAGCAGTGAAATTGGGGGGATAGTCTCCTACAATGAGCAGTTCTTC CASSEIGGIVSYNEQFF
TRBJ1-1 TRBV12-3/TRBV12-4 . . TGTGCCAGCAGTTTCGAGGGGGGGCCGCGCACTGAAGCTTTCTTT CASSFEGGPRTEAFF
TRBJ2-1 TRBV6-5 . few TGTGCCAGCAGACCCGCAGGGAAGGGGTACAATGAGCAGTTCTTC CASRPAGKGYNEQFF
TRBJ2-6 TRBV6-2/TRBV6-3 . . TGTGCCAGCAGTTCCGACCTATACTCTGGGGCCAACGTCCTGACTTTC CASSSDLYSGANVLTF
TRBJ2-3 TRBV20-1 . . TGCAGTGCTAGCGCAGGGGGCACAGATACGCAGTATTTT CSASAGGTDTQYF
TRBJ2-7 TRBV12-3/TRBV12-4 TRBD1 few TGTGCCAGCAGGGCGGGACAGGGGATCTACGAGCAGTACTTC CASRAGQGIYEQYF